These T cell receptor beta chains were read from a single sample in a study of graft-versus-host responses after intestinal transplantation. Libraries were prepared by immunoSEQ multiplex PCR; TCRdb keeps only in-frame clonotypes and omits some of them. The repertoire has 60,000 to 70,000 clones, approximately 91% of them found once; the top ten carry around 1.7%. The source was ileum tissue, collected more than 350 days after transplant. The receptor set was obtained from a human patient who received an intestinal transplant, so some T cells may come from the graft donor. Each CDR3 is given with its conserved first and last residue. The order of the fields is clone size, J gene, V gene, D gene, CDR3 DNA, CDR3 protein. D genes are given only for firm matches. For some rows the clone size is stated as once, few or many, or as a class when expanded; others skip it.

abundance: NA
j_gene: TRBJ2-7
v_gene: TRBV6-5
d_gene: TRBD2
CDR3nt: TGTGCCAGCAGTCGGACTAGTGGCACCTACGAGCAGTACTTC
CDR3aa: CASSRTSGTYEQYF

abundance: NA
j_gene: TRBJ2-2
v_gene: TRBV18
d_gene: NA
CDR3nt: TGTGCCAGCTCAATTTATACCGGGGAGCTGTTTTTT
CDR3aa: CASSIYTGELFF

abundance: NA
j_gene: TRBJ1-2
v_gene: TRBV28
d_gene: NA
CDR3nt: TGTGCCAGCAGTTTAGGGGGGGCCTGGGACTATGGCTACACCTTC
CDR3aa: CASSLGGAWDYGYTF

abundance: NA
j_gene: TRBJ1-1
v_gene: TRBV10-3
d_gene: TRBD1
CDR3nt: TGTGCCATCAGTGACGTGGGACAGGGTTTTATGAACACTGAAGCTTTCTTT
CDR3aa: CAISDVGQGFMNTEAFF

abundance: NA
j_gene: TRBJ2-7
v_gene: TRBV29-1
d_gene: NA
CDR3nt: TGCAGCGTAAGCAGGGAGGACGAGCAGTACTTC
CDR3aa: CSVSREDEQYF

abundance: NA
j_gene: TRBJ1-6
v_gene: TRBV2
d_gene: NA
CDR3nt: TGTGCCAGCAGTGAAGTCTACAGGTACTGGAGTGTCTATAATTCACCCCTCCACTTT
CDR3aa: CASSEVYRYWSVYNSPLHF

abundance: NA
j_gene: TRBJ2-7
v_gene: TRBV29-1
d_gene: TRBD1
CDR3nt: TGCAGCGTGACAGGGGGCCCCTTCGAGCAGTACTTC
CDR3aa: CSVTGGPFEQYF

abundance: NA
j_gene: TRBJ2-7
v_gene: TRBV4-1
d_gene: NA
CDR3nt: TGCGCCAGCAGCCCCGGGAGCACGTACGAGCAGTACTTC
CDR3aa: CASSPGSTYEQYF

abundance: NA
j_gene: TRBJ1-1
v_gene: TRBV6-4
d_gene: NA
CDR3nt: TGTGCCAGCACCTCGCAAAAGGGAACTGAAGCTTTCTTT
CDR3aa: CASTSQKGTEAFF

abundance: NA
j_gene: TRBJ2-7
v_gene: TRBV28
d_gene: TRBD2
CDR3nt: TGTGCCAGCAGCCCATTAACTAGCGGGATATTCAACGAGCAGTACTTC
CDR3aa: CASSPLTSGIFNEQYF

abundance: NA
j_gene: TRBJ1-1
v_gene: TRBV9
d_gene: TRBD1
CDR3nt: TGTGCCAGCAGCGTCAGACAGGGCATGAACACTGAAGCTTTCTTT
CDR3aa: CASSVRQGMNTEAFF

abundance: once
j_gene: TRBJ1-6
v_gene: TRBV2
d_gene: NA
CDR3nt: TGTGCCAGCAGTCGACATTCACCCCTCCACTTT
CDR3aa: CASSRHSPLHF

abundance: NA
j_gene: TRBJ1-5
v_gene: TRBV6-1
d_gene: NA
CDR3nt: TGTGCCAGCAGTGAACGGGACGGCAATCAGCCCCAGCATTTT
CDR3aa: CASSERDGNQPQHF

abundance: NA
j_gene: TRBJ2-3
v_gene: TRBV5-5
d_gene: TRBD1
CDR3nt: TGTGCCAGCAGCTTGTGGGACAGGTGGACAGATACGCAGTATTTT
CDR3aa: CASSLWDRWTDTQYF

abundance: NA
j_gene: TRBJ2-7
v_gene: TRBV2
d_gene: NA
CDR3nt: TGTGCCAGCAGAGCGGGGACAGCATACGAGCAGTACTTC
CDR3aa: CASRAGTAYEQYF

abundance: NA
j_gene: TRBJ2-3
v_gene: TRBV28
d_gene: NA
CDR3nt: TGTGCCAGCGGACGGGCCCTATCAAAATCGCAGTATTTT
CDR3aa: CASGRALSKSQYF

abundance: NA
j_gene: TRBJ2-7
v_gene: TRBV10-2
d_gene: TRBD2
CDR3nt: TGCGCCTCCCGGACTAGCGGCTCCTACGAGCAGTACTTC
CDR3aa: CASRTSGSYEQYF

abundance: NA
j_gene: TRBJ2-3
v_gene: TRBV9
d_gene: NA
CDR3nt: TGTGCCAGCAGCGTAATCGGAGGGCCTACAGATACGCAGTATTTT
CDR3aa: CASSVIGGPTDTQYF

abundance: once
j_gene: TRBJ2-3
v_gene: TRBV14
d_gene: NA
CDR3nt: TGTGCCAGCACAGATACGCAGTGTTTT
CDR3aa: CASTDTQCF

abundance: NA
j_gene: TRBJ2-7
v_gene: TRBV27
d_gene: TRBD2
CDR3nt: TGTGCCAGCAGCCTAGCGGGAGACCCCTCCTACGAGCAGTACTTC
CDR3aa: CASSLAGDPSYEQYF

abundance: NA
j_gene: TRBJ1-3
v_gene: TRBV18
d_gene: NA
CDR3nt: TGTGCCAGCTCACTACATAATGTGGACCCTGGAAACACCATATATTTT
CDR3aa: CASSLHNVDPGNTIYF

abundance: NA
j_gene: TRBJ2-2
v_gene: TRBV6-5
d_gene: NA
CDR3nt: TGTGCCAGCAGTTACTCCGCCAGGGTTAACGGGGAGCTGTTTTTT
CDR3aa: CASSYSARVNGELFF

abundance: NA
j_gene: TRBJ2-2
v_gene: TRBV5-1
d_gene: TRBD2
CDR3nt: TGCGCCAGCAGCTTGTTGGGACTAGCGGGAGTCTTGAACACCGGGGAGCTGTTTTTT
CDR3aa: CASSLLGLAGVLNTGELFF

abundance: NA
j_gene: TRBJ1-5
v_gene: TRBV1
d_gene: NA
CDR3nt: TGCACCAGCAGCCAAGATCGGGCAGGGGTAAAGGGCCAGCCCCAGCATTTT
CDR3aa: CTSSQDRAGVKGQPQHF